This TCR beta chain was sequenced during a study of naive and memory T cell subsets. After CD4 positive bead selection, the CD4-negative fraction gave CD8 T cells. Two oligonucleotides, mixed equimolar, formed the beta constant-region primer covering TRBC1 and TRBC2. A 12-nucleotide UMI and the SP2 primer were added to the cDNA 3' end by oligonucleotide ligation. Ligated cDNA was amplified by four rounds of PCR with nested alpha and beta constant-region primers and SP2. TCRdb re-derived calls from the UMI-ligation and nested PCR reads in MiXCR, one entry per CDR3 protein. Of 75,000 to 85,000 distinct CDR3 sequences in the sample, less than 15% were seen once. The sequenced sample consisted of central memory CD4+ T cells from blood. This receptor was identified in a human donor in good health.

DNA for the CDR3: TGTGCCAGCACCGGGACGGGACGTATTCAGTACTTC. Encoded protein: CASTGTGRIQYF. The chain has TRBV12-3 or TRBV12-4 and TRBJ2-4; tentatively, D is TRBD1 or TRBD2 (5 bases each). V was cut by 7 bases and J by 10 bases, with 14 bases left in between. This CDR3 has 12 amino acids.